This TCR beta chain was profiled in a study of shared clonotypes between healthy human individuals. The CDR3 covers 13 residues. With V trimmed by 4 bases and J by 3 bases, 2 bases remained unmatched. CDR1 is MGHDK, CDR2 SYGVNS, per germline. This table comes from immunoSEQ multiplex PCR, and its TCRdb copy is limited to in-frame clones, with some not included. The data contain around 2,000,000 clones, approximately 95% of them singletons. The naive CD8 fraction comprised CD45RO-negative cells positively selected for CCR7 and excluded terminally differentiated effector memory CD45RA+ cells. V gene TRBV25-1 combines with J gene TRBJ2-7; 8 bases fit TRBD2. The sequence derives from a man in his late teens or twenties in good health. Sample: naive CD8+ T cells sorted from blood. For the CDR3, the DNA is TGTGCCAGCAGTGTCGGGACTAGCTACGAGCAGTACTTC. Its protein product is CASSVGTSYEQYF.